These T cell receptor beta chains were read from a single sample in a study of blood T cell repertoires in COVID-19. Produced via immunoSEQ multiplex PCR; TCRdb's table is partial and in-frame only. The repertoire holds about 87,000 clones, around nine tenths seen once, with under 6% in the top ten. Sequencing used peripheral blood. The receptors here all came from a man aged 40-50 years with acute or convalescent COVID-19. CDR3s include the opening cysteine and the closing phenylalanine or tryptophan. D genes are given only for firm matches.

TRBV13	TRBD1	TRBJ1-2	CASSGSGTGNWDGYTF	TGTGCCAGCAGCGGATCTGGGACAGGCAACTGGGATGGCTACACCTTC
TRBV29-1	TRBD2	TRBJ2-1	CSVERSSGRTRLSYNEQFF	TGCAGCGTTGAAAGGTCTAGCGGGAGGACCCGATTGTCCTACAATGAGCAGTTCTTC
TRBV7-3	.	TRBJ2-5	CASSPPLSSTQYF	TGTGCCAGCAGCCCCCCCCTCTCCTCGACCCAGTACTTC
TRBV6-1	.	TRBJ2-7	CASSEARARGYEQYF	TGTGCCAGCAGTGAAGCCCGGGCCAGGGGCTACGAGCAGTACTTC
TRBV19	TRBD1	TRBJ2-7	CASSMDRDSSYEQYF	TGTGCCAGTAGTATGGACAGGGATTCCTCCTACGAGCAGTACTTC
TRBV6-5	.	TRBJ2-7	CASRHLYEQYF	TGTGCCAGCAGACATCTCTACGAGCAGTACTTC
TRBV12-5	.	TRBJ1-3	CASGFAPGRGSNTIYF	TGTGCTAGTGGTTTCGCCCCGGGTAGGGGGTCAAACACCATATATTTT
TRBV15	TRBD1	TRBJ2-7	CATSRDKGQVTFSYEQYF	TGTGCCACCAGCAGAGATAAGGGACAGGTAACTTTCTCCTACGAGCAGTACTTC
TRBV19	.	TRBJ1-5	CASSITGTQPSNQPQHF	TGTGCCAGTAGTATTACCGGGACACAGCCTAGCAATCAGCCCCAGCATTTT
TRBV5-6	TRBD1	TRBJ1-2	CASSLGATGVFGGYTF	TGTGCCAGCAGCCTCGGTGCCACAGGGGTCTTCGGGGGCTACACCTTC
TRBV9	TRBD1	TRBJ1-2	CASSVMQGEGYTF	TGTGCCAGCAGCGTTATGCAGGGGGAAGGCTACACCTTC
TRBV5-1	TRBD2	TRBJ2-1	CASSPIGGSGNEQFF	TGCGCCAGCAGCCCGATAGGTGGTAGCGGGAATGAGCAGTTCTTC
TRBV19	.	TRBJ1-5	CATRGVPSNQPQHF	TGTGCCACCAGGGGTGTCCCTAGCAATCAGCCCCAGCATTTT
TRBV7-9	TRBD2	TRBJ2-5	CASSRSGSETQYF	TGTGCCAGCAGCCGGAGCGGGAGCGAGACCCAGTACTTC
TRBV10-1	TRBD1	TRBJ1-6	CASPRRGPGDSPLHF	TGCGCCAGCCCACGCAGGGGGCCAGGCGATTCACCCCTCCACTTT
TRBV6-5	.	TRBJ1-3	CASSYGGPGNTIYF	TGTGCCAGCAGTTACGGAGGGCCTGGAAACACCATATATTTT
TRBV27	TRBD2	TRBJ2-7	CASSRRGLAGAQSYEQYF	TGTGCCAGCAGCCGTCGGGGGCTAGCGGGAGCACAATCCTACGAGCAGTACTTC
TRBV10-2	TRBD1	TRBJ2-7	CATTNAGQGASGGYEQYF	TGCGCCACCACAAACGCGGGACAGGGGGCGTCTGGAGGCTACGAGCAGTACTTC
TRBV20-1	.	TRBJ2-7	CSASPAMGPTYEQYF	TGCAGTGCTAGTCCAGCGATGGGGCCTACCTACGAGCAGTACTTC
TRBV5-4	.	TRBJ2-5	CASSLVPGRQETQYF	TGTGCCAGCAGCTTGGTCCCAGGCCGACAAGAGACCCAGTACTTC
TRBV2	TRBD1	TRBJ1-4	CASSEIGGQGNEKLFF	TGTGCCAGCAGTGAAATTGGGGGACAGGGAAATGAAAAACTGTTTTTT
TRBV29-1	.	TRBJ2-5	CSVRDSGETQYF	TGCAGCGTCCGGGACAGCGGGGAGACCCAGTACTTC
TRBV9	.	TRBJ2-3	CASSVGLVSPQYF	TGTGCCAGCAGCGTAGGACTAGTTTCTCCGCAGTATTTT
TRBV7-8	.	TRBJ2-7	CASSLVSSPGVPYEQYF	TGTGCCAGCAGCTTAGTATCGTCGCCAGGGGTTCCCTACGAGCAGTACTTC